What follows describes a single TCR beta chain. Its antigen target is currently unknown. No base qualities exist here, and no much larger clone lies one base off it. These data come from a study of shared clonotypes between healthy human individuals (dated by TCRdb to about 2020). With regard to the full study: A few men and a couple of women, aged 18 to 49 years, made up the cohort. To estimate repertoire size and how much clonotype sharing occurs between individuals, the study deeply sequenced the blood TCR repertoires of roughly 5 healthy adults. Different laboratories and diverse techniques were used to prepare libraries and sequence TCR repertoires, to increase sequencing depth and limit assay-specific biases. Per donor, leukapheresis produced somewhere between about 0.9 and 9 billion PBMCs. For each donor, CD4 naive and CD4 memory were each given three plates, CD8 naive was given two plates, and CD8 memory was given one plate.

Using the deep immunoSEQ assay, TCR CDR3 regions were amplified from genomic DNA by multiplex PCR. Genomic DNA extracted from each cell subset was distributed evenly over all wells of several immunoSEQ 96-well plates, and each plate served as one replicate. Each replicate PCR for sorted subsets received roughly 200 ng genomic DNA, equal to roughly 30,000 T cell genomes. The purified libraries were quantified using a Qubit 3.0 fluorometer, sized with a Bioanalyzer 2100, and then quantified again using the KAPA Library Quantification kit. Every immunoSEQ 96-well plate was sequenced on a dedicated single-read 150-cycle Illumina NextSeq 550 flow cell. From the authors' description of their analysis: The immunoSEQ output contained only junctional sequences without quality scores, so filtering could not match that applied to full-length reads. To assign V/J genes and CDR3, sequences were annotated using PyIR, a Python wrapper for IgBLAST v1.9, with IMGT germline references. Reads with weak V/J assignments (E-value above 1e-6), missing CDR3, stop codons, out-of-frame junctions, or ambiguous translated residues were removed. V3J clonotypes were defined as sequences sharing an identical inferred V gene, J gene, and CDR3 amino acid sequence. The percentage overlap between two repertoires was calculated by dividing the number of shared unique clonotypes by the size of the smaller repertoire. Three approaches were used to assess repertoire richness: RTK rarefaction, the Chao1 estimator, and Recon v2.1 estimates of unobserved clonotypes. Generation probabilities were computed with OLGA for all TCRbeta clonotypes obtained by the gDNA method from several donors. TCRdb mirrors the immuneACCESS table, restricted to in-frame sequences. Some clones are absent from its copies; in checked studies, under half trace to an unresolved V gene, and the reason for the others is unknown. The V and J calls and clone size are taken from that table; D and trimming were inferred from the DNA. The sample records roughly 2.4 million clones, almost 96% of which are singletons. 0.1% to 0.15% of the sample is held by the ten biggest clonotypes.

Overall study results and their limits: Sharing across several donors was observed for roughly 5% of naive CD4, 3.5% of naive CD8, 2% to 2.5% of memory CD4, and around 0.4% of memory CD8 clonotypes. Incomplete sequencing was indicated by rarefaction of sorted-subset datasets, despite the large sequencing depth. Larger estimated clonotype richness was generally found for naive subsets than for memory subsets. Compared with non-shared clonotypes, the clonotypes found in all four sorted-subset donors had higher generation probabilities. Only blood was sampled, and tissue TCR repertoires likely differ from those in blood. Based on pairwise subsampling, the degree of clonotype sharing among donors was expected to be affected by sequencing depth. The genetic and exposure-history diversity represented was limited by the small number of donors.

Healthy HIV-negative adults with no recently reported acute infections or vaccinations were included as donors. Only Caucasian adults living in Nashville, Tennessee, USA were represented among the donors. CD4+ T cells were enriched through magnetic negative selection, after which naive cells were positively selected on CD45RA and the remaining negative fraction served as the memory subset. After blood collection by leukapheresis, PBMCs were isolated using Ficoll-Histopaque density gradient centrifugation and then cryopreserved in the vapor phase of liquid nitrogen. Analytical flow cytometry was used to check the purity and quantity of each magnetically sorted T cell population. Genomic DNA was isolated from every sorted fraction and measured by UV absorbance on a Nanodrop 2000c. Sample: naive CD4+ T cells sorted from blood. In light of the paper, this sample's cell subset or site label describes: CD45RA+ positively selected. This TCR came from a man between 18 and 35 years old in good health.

The base sequence is TGCGCCAGCAGGCTTCGATTTACGGGACAGCAAAGCTATGGCTACACCTTC. It codes for CASRLRFTGQQSYGYTF. The chain links TRBV4-1 with TRBJ1-2, and 7 junction bases match TRBD1. Compared with germline, V lacks 6 bases and J lacks 4 bases; bases without a gene match: 17. From the germline V gene, CDR1 is MGHRA and CDR2 is YSYEKL. Including the terminal cysteine and phenylalanine, the CDR3 comprises 17 residues. Just CDR3 DNA is preserved here, 51 bases in frame from base 1.